The 15 T cell receptor beta chains reported below all come from one sample, sequenced in a study of T-cell memory formation after mild COVID-19. TCRdb ran MiXCR on the 5' RACE reads and lists one entry per CDR3 protein. Of fewer than 650,000 distinct CDR3 sequences listed, about 22% were seen once; the top ten hold 7.5% to 9.5%. The source material was PBMCs or a T cell subset sorted from them (not recorded which). Source of these receptors: an adult woman who had mild COVID-19 (a few samples of this study predate the infection). Cell type and time point are not known.

The chain is built from TRBV5-1 and TRBJ2-7, with 9 bases matching TRBD2. Germline-derived CDR1 and CDR2 are SGHRS and YFSETQ. V lost 8 bases and J lost 2; bases outside the gene matches: 8. The CDR3 has 14 residues. This CDR3 is CASSSSGGPYEQYF. The CDR3 DNA reads as TGCGCCAGTTCCAGTAGCGGGGGTCCCTACGAGCAGTACTTC.

The CDR3: CASSHEAGLAGGVSYNEQFF. The DNA of the CDR3 is TGTGCCAGCAGCCACGAAGCGGGACTAGCGGGAGGAGTATCCTACAATGAGCAGTTCTTC. V usage is TRBV14 and J usage is TRBJ2-1; TRBD2 matches at 15 bases. Germline loops: CDR1 SGHDN, CDR2 FVKESK. V lost 3 bases and J lost 1; bases outside the gene matches: 10. The CDR3 spans 20 residues.

The J gene is TRBJ2-1, the V gene TRBV6-4, with 10 bases fitting TRBD2. Germline lookup yields CDR1 MRHNA and CDR2 SNTAGT. With 4 bases clipped from V and 7 bases from J, the junction kept 7 bases outside the gene matches. This CDR3 spans 15 amino acids. The CDR3 coding sequence is TGTGCCAGCAGTGTGGCAGCGGGAGGGCAAAATGAGCAGTTCTTC. As protein: CASSVAAGGQNEQFF.

The chain carries TRBV4-3 and TRBJ2-1, with 13 nucleotides matching TRBD2. Germline V gene sequence: CDR1 LGHNA, CDR2 YSLEER. After removal of 0 bases from V and 6 bases from J, the junction contained 2 bases not matched to a gene. The CDR3 is 16 amino acids. The CDR3 DNA is TGCGCCAGCAGCCAAGATCGGACTAGCGGGAGCAATGAGCAGTTCTTC. Protein: CASSQDRTSGSNEQFF.

Ten or more counts support this clonotype. The V and J genes are TRBV5-1 and TRBJ2-1; 7 bases fit TRBD2. Germline CDR1 reads SGHRS; CDR2 reads YFSETQ. CDR3 length: 15 amino acids. V dropped 4 bases and J dropped 8; count of bases not matched to a gene: 12. CDR3 bases: TGCGCCAGCAGCGGAGGAGCGGGAAAGACGGATGAGCAGTTCTTC. Translation: CASSGGAGKTDEQFF. The entire variable domain, with the rest obtained from reference TRBV5-1 and TRBJ2-1, is as follows: KAGVTQTPRYLIKTRGQQVTLSCSPISGHRSVSWYQQTPGQGLQFLFEYFSETQRNKGNFPGRFSGRQFSNSRSEMNVSTLELGDSALYLCASSGGAGKTDEQFFGPGTRLTVL.

This chain joins TRBV7-9 and TRBJ1-5, with 7 positions matching TRBD1. Germline V gives CDR1 SEHNR, CDR2 FQNEAQ (reference sequence). With 4 bases clipped from V and 7 bases from J, the junction kept 7 bases outside the gene matches. This CDR3 has 14 amino acids. The CDR3 spells CASSSTGTEQPQHF. The CDR3 coding sequence is TGTGCCAGCAGCTCTACCGGGACAGAGCAGCCCCAGCATTTT.

The chain uses TRBV5-4 and TRBJ2-3; perhaps D is TRBD1 or TRBD2 (6 bases each). The CDR3 extends over 15 amino acids. Germline V gene sequence: CDR1 SGHNT, CDR2 YYREEE (reference sequence). V was clipped by 4 bases and J by 3 bases, with 15 bases between them. The CDR3, as DNA: TGTGCCAGCAGCCCCCCCGGGGGCGAGACAGATACGCAGTATTTT. It encodes CASSPPGGETDTQYF.

The J gene is TRBJ2-5, the V gene TRBV10-3, with D maybe TRBD2 (6 bases). The CDR3 is 17 amino acids. V was shortened by 0 bases and J by 0 bases, with 14 bases between the two germline ends. The V gene's germline CDR1 is ENHRY and CDR2 SYGVKD. CDR3 sequence: CAISESRVSGYQETQYF. CDR3 nucleotide sequence: TGTGCCATCAGTGAGTCCCGGGTTAGCGGATACCAAGAGACCCAGTACTTC.

The chain couples TRBV7-9 to TRBJ1-4; 8 positions agree with TRBD1. Looked up from germline, CDR1 is SEHNR and CDR2 is FQNEAQ (reference sequence). The CDR3 runs 14 residues. V lost 1 base, J lost 8 bases, and 3 bases stayed unmatched. CDR3: CASSLGQGTEKLFF. DNA for the CDR3: TGTGCCAGCAGCTTAGGACAGGGGACAGAAAAACTGTTTTTT.

The V call is TRBV11-2, the J call TRBJ2-3; D might be TRBD2 (5 bases). The CDR3 is made up of 18 amino acids. Germline V CDR1 and CDR2: SGHAT, FQNNGV. The V end lost 3 bases, the J end lost 3 bases, and 22 bases lay between the germline ends. Written as DNA, the CDR3 is TGTGCCAGCAGCTTGACTCTCGCGGGCCTCACTGTAACAGATACGCAGTATTTT. This codes for CASSLTLAGLTVTDTQYF.

This clonotype appeared a few times. The V call is TRBV2, the J call TRBJ1-4; 7 nucleotides line up with TRBD1. The CDR3 contains 14 residues. Germline loops: CDR1 SNHLY, CDR2 FYNNEI. V dropped 2 bases and J dropped 8; count of bases not matched to a gene: 5. The CDR3 here is CASSEKGAWEKLFF. The CDR3 bases are TGTGCCAGCAGTGAAAAGGGGGCGTGGGAAAAACTGTTTTTT.

The genes are TRBV25-1 and TRBJ2-3, with a weak D call TRBD2 (6 bases). Germline lookup yields CDR1 MGHDK and CDR2 SYGVNS. Trimming removed 3 bases at V and 0 bases at J, with 13 bases between. CDR3 length equals 16 residues. CDR3 DNA: TGTGCCAGCAGTGAGCGGGAAGCCCATAGCACAGATACGCAGTATTTT. It is translated as CASSEREAHSTDTQYF. Variable domain in full (rest from reference TRBV25-1 and TRBJ2-3): EADIYQTPRYLVIGTGKKITLECSQTMGHDKMYWYQQDPGMELHLIHYSYGVNSTEKGDLSSESTVSRIRTEHFPLTLESARPSHTSQYLCASSEREAHSTDTQYFGPGTRLTVL.

This clonotype has only a few counts. The J gene is TRBJ2-7, the V gene TRBV7-6, with D hard to call. V lost 2 bases, J lost 6 bases, and 14 bases lay in between. Germline V gene sequence: CDR1 SGHVS, CDR2 FNYEAQ. The length of the CDR3 is 14 residues. The CDR3 sequence: CASSLQPPPSEQYF. CDR3 nucleotides: TGTGCCAGCAGCTTACAACCTCCACCGAGCGAGCAGTACTTC.

This clonotype was observed a handful of times. The chain links TRBV5-1 to TRBJ2-7; no definite D call. The CDR3 consists of 14 residues. Trimming took 4 bases from V and 1 from J, leaving 12 bases between them. Germline V gene sequence: CDR1 SGHRS, CDR2 YFSETQ. This CDR3 reads CASSPGVQSYEQYF. The CDR3 DNA follows: TGCGCCAGCAGCCCTGGCGTCCAATCCTACGAGCAGTACTTC.

In its sample, this clonotype was seen a few times. This chain connects TRBV6-5 to TRBJ1-1; tentative D call: TRBD1 (6 bases). Between the trimmed V and J ends, which lost 6 bases and 4 bases, there was a span of 12 bases. The CDR3 contains 13 residues. Germline loops: CDR1 MNHEY, CDR2 SVGAGI. The CDR3 sequence is CASRKGGGTEAFF. DNA for the CDR3: TGTGCCAGCAGAAAGGGGGGTGGCACTGAAGCTTTCTTT.